A single sample gave rise to the 18 T cell receptor beta chains below, sequenced in a study of post-analysis software for immune sequencing data. Study observations and caveats: Patients showed TRBV5-6, TRBV5-1 and TRBV20-1 among several TRBV segments more frequent than in controls.

Their specific antigens are unknown. Presence of unique molecular identifiers characterized the TCR beta cDNA libraries. In TCRdb, the PCR reads were re-called with MiXCR into one record per CDR3 protein. The top ten hold 9.5% to 13% of the sample, which has fewer than 600,000 distinct CDR3 sequences, around 40% seen once. Sequenced material: blood. Receptors were obtained from a girl under 18 with multiple sclerosis.

This clonotype was recorded once. CDR3 sequence (DNA): TGTGCCAGCAGTTTAATCTTCGGGAGGGACTACAATGAGCAGTACTTC. This encodes CASSLIFGRDYNEQYF. This rearrangement joins TRBV27 to TRBJ2-7; TRBD2 matches at 8 bases. CDR3 length: 16 residues. The germline V gene encodes CDR1 MNHEY and CDR2 SMNVEV (reference sequence). The V gene end was trimmed by 2 bases and the J gene end by 7 bases; junction bases not matched to a gene: 13.

The chain carries TRBV7-2 and TRBJ2-7; the D is unclear. This CDR3 is 14 amino acids long. V was pared by 5 bases and J by 3 bases, with 14 bases between. Per the germline V gene, CDR1 is SGHTA and CDR2 is FQGNSA. The CDR3 coding sequence is TGTGCCAGCAGCCGATCGAGGTCCGGCTACGAGCAGTACTTC. Protein: CASSRSRSGYEQYF. The variable domain in full, with the rest retrieved from reference TRBV7-2 and TRBJ2-7, is GAGVSQSPSNKVTEKGKDVELRCDPISGHTALYWYRQSLGQGLEFLIYFQGNSAPDKSGLPSDRFSAERTGGSVSTLTIQRTQQEDSAVYLCASSRSRSGYEQYFGPGTRLTVT.

The chain combines TRBV29-1 with TRBJ2-7; D is perhaps TRBD1 or TRBD2 (5 bases each). This CDR3 is built from 13 residues. Per germline, CDR1 SQVTM and CDR2 ANQGSEA. Trimming removed 4 bases at V and 0 bases at J, with 10 bases between. The DNA of the CDR3 is TGCAGCGTTGGTGGGACCCTCTCCTACGAGCAGTACTTC. This sequence encodes CSVGGTLSYEQYF.

The CDR3 is CASSLLAGGSLSYEQYF. CDR3 DNA: TGCGCCAGCAGCTTACTAGCGGGAGGGTCACTCTCCTACGAGCAGTACTTC. The gene calls are TRBV5-1 and TRBJ2-7; 13 nucleotides align to TRBD2. The length of the CDR3 is 17 residues. Germline lookup yields CDR1 SGHRS and CDR2 YFSETQ. V shed 2 bases, J shed 0 bases, and the junction held 5 bases outside the gene matches.

Regarding this clonotype: A junction end diverges from the germline sequence, so it may reflect a read error. As DNA, the CDR3 is TGCAGCGTTCGCCTCCTACGGGATTCACCCCGCCACTTT. This sequence encodes CSVRLLRDSPRHF. This chain uses TRBV29-1 with TRBJ1-6; D is unclear. The germline CDR1 and CDR2 sequences are SQVTM and ANQGSEA. This CDR3 has 13 residues. The full variable domain, its missing parts supplied by reference TRBV29-1 and TRBJ1-6, is SAVISQKPSRDICQRGTSLTIQCQVDSQVTMMFWYRQQPGQSLTLIATANQGSEATYESGFVIDKFPISRPNLTFSTLTVSNMSPEDSSIYLCSVRLLRDSPRHFGNGTRLTVT.

With respect to this clonotype: The junction does not match germline at one end; this may be a read error. The chain combines TRBV2 with TRBJ2-1; the D is unclear. Germline CDR1 is SNHLY and CDR2 is FYNNEI. The CDR3 is made up of 16 amino acids. The CDR3 coding sequence is TGTGCCAGCAAGAGCGTCCTGTCCGACTCCGACAATGAGCAGTTCTTC. This encodes CASKSVLSDSDNEQFF. The full variable domain, its missing parts supplied by reference TRBV2 and TRBJ2-1, is EPEVTQTPSHQVTQMGQEVILRCVPISNHLYFYWYRQILGQKVEFLVSFYNNEISEKSEIFDDQFSVERPDGSNFTLKIRSTKLEDSAMYFCASKSVLSDSDNEQFFGPGTRLTVL.

This clonotype was counted a few times. This rearrangement joins TRBV12-3 or TRBV12-4 to TRBJ1-2; 7 bases are a match to TRBD1. This CDR3 is built from 14 residues. With V trimmed by 6 bases and J by 5 bases, 9 bases remained unmatched. This CDR3 reads CASSESSTGYGYTF. Written as DNA, the CDR3 is TGTGCCAGCAGCGAATCCTCGACAGGGTATGGCTACACCTTC.

This clonotype was seen more than once but under ten times. V gene TRBV7-2 combines with J gene TRBJ2-3, with 7 positions matching TRBD2. The CDR3 runs 13 residues. In germline, CDR1 is SGHTA, CDR2 FQGNSA. V lost 6 bases to trimming and J lost 4 bases; unmatched junction nucleotides: 4. CDR3 sequence reads: CASSLREPDTQYF. The CDR3 DNA follows: TGTGCCAGCAGTCTGCGGGAGCCAGATACGCAGTATTTT. Drawing the rest from reference TRBV7-2 and TRBJ2-3, the complete variable domain is GAGVSQSPSNKVTEKGKDVELRCDPISGHTALYWYRQSLGQGLEFLIYFQGNSAPDKSGLPSDRFSAERTGGSVSTLTIQRTQQEDSAVYLCASSLREPDTQYFGPGTRLTVL.

Only a few counts were recorded for this clonotype. This rearrangement joins TRBV20-1 to TRBJ2-1; 11 positions agree with TRBD2. Losses at the gene ends were 8 bases for V and 7 bases for J; bases not matched to a gene: 7. This CDR3 has 13 residues. Per germline, CDR1 DFQATT and CDR2 SNEGSKA (reference sequence). The CDR3 DNA reads TGCAGTAAACCGGGACTAGCGGAAAATGAGCAGTTCTTC. Protein: CSKPGLAENEQFF.

CDR3 amino acids: CSAMGLGPSTF. The CDR3 DNA follows: TGCAGTGCTATGGGACTGGGGCCGTCCACCTTC. V and J are TRBV20-1 and TRBJ1-2; D is perhaps TRBD1 (5 bases). V lost 4 bases to trimming and J lost 13 bases, with 16 bases between them. Germline-derived CDR1 and CDR2 are DFQATT and SNEGSKA (reference sequence). This CDR3 is built from 11 residues.

This clonotype was counted only a few times. The rearrangement uses TRBV20-1 and TRBJ2-1; 14 bases fit TRBD2. J lost 8 bases, V lost 5 bases, and 8 bases had no gene match. Germline lookup yields CDR1 DFQATT and CDR2 SNEGSKA (reference sequence). The CDR3 is made up of 15 amino acids. CDR3 DNA: TGCAGTGCTCCCTTGACTAGCGGGAGGGCCTATGAGCAGTTCTTC. Residues: CSAPLTSGRAYEQFF.

The table lists this clonotype with many counts. V and J are TRBV20-1 and TRBJ2-7; 10 nucleotides line up with TRBD2. Looked up from germline, CDR1 is DFQATT and CDR2 is SNEGSKA (reference sequence). The CDR3 has 16 residues. The trim removed 0 bases at V and 1 base at J, leaving 6 bases unmatched. CDR3 DNA sequence: TGCAGTGCTAGAGATCCCCTAGCGGGGGCGTCCTACGAGCAGTACTTC. This sequence encodes CSARDPLAGASYEQYF.

This clonotype turned up a few times. The chain employs TRBV20-1 and TRBJ2-7; 16 bases line up with TRBD2. The J segment lost 5 bases and the V segment lost 5 bases, leaving 9 bases of the junction unmatched. The length of the CDR3 is 16 residues. The germline gives CDR1 DFQATT, CDR2 SNEGSKA (reference sequence). The CDR3 here is CSAPGTSGRASHEQYF. The CDR3 region has the DNA TGCAGTGCTCCCGGGACTAGCGGGAGGGCGTCGCACGAGCAGTACTTC.

This clonotype occurred once. The chain couples TRBV12-3 or TRBV12-4 to TRBJ2-7, with a weak D call TRBD1 (5 bases). Trimming removed 3 bases from V and 3 bases from J, with 15 bases in between. The CDR3 loop spans 15 amino acids. DNA of the CDR3: TGTGCCAGCAGTTTCTTTAGTACCAGGGACTACGAGCAGTACTTC. Its translation: CASSFFSTRDYEQYF.

This clonotype was counted a few times. This rearrangement joins TRBV5-1 to TRBJ2-7, with D tentatively TRBD1 (6 bases). The CDR3 sequence is 13 residues long. The germline V gene encodes CDR1 SGHRS and CDR2 YFSETQ. Trimming cost V 7 bases and J 0 bases, with 11 bases left between them. The CDR3 DNA is TGCGCCAGCGTTGGGGACAACTCCTACGAGCAGTACTTC. It encodes CASVGDNSYEQYF.

This clonotype was detected a few times. Relative to the germline gene, one junction end is altered; a read error may explain this. The chain combines TRBV7-7 with TRBJ2-3; D gene uncertain. Germline assignment: CDR1 SSHAT and CDR2 FNYEAQ (reference sequence). CDR3 length equals 13 residues. The CDR3 loop reads CASSLFPTDTQYF. For the CDR3, the DNA is TGTGCTAGCAGCTTGTTCCCCACAGATACGCAGTATTTT.

This clonotype turned up a few times. V is TRBV27 and J is TRBJ2-1; TRBD1 aligns across 11 bases. The CDR3 totals 15 residues. The V segment lost 6 bases and the J segment 8 bases; nucleotides outside the gene matches: 9. Per germline, CDR1 MNHEY and CDR2 SMNVEV (reference sequence). The CDR3 region has the DNA TGTGCCAGCAGCCTAGGGACAGGGGGTAACGATGAGCAGTTCTTC. Translation gives CASSLGTGGNDEQFF.

This clonotype was counted only a few times. The chain is built from TRBV6-4 and TRBJ2-1, with D possibly TRBD1 on 6 matching bases. Trimming removed 7 bases from V and 9 bases from J, with 28 bases in between. The CDR3 sequence is 17 residues long. Germline values: CDR1 MRHNA, CDR2 SNTAGT. The CDR3 protein is CASTPLPSRAGEGEQFF. CDR3 DNA: TGTGCCAGCACCCCTCTCCCGTCGAGGGCAGGGGAAGGTGAGCAGTTCTTC.